This is a list of T cell receptor beta chains from one sample in a study of T cell responses to AZD1222 COVID-19 vaccine. Using immunoSEQ multiplex PCR, the repertoire was profiled, and TCRdb retains in-frame clones only, with some absent. This table has 150,000 or so clones, 90% appearing once. The specimen comprised peripheral blood, sampled 28 days after the second AZD1222 dose. The receptors come from an adult who received the AZD1222 COVID-19 vaccine. Each CDR3 is given with its conserved first and last residue. A D gene is named only where the DNA matches it firmly. Where a row states a size, it is once, few, many or the class of an expanded clone; other rows omit it.

clone size: NA; D gene: NA; V gene: TRBV5-5; J gene: TRBJ1-5; CDR3 protein: CASSSSGQPQHF; CDR3 DNA: TGTGCCAGCAGCTCTAGTGGTCAGCCCCAGCATTTT
clone size: NA; D gene: NA; V gene: TRBV19; J gene: TRBJ2-3; CDR3 protein: CASANPGATDTDTQYF; CDR3 DNA: TGTGCCAGTGCAAACCCAGGGGCCACCGACACAGATACGCAGTATTTT
clone size: NA; D gene: TRBD1; V gene: TRBV7-7; J gene: TRBJ2-5; CDR3 protein: CASSPTGAGGETQYF; CDR3 DNA: TGTGCCAGCAGCCCCACAGGGGCCGGAGGAGAGACCCAGTACTTC
clone size: NA; D gene: NA; V gene: TRBV19; J gene: TRBJ2-7; CDR3 protein: CASSPWGGTVAYEQYF; CDR3 DNA: TGTGCCAGTAGTCCCTGGGGCGGGACGGTGGCCTACGAGCAGTACTTC
clone size: NA; D gene: TRBD2; V gene: TRBV7-2; J gene: TRBJ2-3; CDR3 protein: CASSSLAGGLPSTDTQYF; CDR3 DNA: TGTGCCAGCAGCTCCCTAGCGGGGGGGCTCCCCAGCACAGATACGCAGTATTTT
clone size: once; D gene: TRBD1; V gene: TRBV29-1; J gene: TRBJ2-2; CDR3 protein: CSGGQETTGELFF; CDR3 DNA: TGCAGCGGGGGACAGGAAACCACCGGGGAGCTGTTTTTT
clone size: NA; D gene: NA; V gene: TRBV9; J gene: TRBJ1-1; CDR3 protein: CASSALRWGTEAFF; CDR3 DNA: TGTGCCAGCAGCGCCCTACGCTGGGGCACTGAAGCTTTCTTT
clone size: NA; D gene: NA; V gene: TRBV19; J gene: TRBJ1-2; CDR3 protein: CASSHAGVKVNYGYTF; CDR3 DNA: TGTGCCAGTAGCCACGCGGGAGTGAAGGTAAACTATGGCTACACCTTC
clone size: NA; D gene: NA; V gene: TRBV3-1/TRBV3-2; J gene: TRBJ2-1; CDR3 protein: CASTLTPGGSYNEQFF; CDR3 DNA: TGTGCCAGCACCCTGACTCCCGGTGGCTCCTACAATGAGCAGTTCTTC
clone size: NA; D gene: NA; V gene: TRBV7-8; J gene: TRBJ2-7; CDR3 protein: CASSTRSRVYEQYF; CDR3 DNA: TGTGCCAGCAGCACTCGATCCCGGGTCTACGAGCAGTACTTC
clone size: few; D gene: TRBD1; V gene: TRBV5-6; J gene: TRBJ1-5; CDR3 protein: CASSSGTGLSNQPQHF; CDR3 DNA: TGTGCCAGCAGCTCAGGGACAGGTTTAAGCAATCAGCCCCAGCATTTT
clone size: once; D gene: TRBD1; V gene: TRBV9; J gene: TRBJ1-4; CDR3 protein: CASSANPGQGASNEKLFF; CDR3 DNA: TGTGCCAGCAGCGCAAACCCGGGACAGGGGGCTTCTAATGAAAAACTGTTTTTT
clone size: NA; D gene: NA; V gene: TRBV20-1; J gene: TRBJ2-7; CDR3 protein: CSAQRAYEQYF; CDR3 DNA: TGCAGTGCTCAAAGAGCCTACGAGCAGTACTTC
clone size: NA; D gene: NA; V gene: TRBV6-4; J gene: TRBJ2-7; CDR3 protein: CASSDSDLGDYEQYF; CDR3 DNA: TGTGCCAGCAGTGACTCTGATTTAGGGGACTACGAGCAGTACTTC
clone size: NA; D gene: NA; V gene: TRBV5-1; J gene: TRBJ1-1; CDR3 protein: CASSLRENTEAFF; CDR3 DNA: TGCGCCAGCAGCTTGAGGGAGAACACTGAAGCTTTCTTT
clone size: NA; D gene: TRBD1; V gene: TRBV5-6; J gene: TRBJ1-6; CDR3 protein: CASSEGQGPYNSPLHF; CDR3 DNA: TGTGCCAGCAGCGAAGGACAGGGTCCTTATAATTCACCCCTCCACTTT
clone size: NA; D gene: TRBD2; V gene: TRBV7-3; J gene: TRBJ2-1; CDR3 protein: CASSPTGTSGFNEQFF; CDR3 DNA: TGTGCCAGCAGCCCAACCGGGACTAGCGGGTTTAATGAGCAGTTCTTC
clone size: once; D gene: NA; V gene: TRBV24-1; J gene: TRBJ2-7; CDR3 protein: CATSDFQGYEQYF; CDR3 DNA: TGTGCCACCAGTGATTTTCAGGGGTACGAGCAGTACTTC
clone size: NA; D gene: NA; V gene: TRBV30; J gene: TRBJ1-1; CDR3 protein: CAWIRGGSGNTEAFF; CDR3 DNA: TGTGCCTGGATTAGGGGAGGGTCAGGGAACACTGAAGCTTTCTTT
clone size: NA; D gene: NA; V gene: TRBV12-5; J gene: TRBJ1-1; CDR3 protein: CASGLGFTEAFF; CDR3 DNA: TGTGCTAGTGGTTTGGGATTCACTGAAGCTTTCTTT
clone size: NA; D gene: NA; V gene: TRBV6-2/TRBV6-3; J gene: TRBJ2-3; CDR3 protein: CASSPSTETDTQYF; CDR3 DNA: TGTGCCAGCAGTCCCTCGACAGAGACAGATACGCAGTATTTT
clone size: NA; D gene: TRBD1; V gene: TRBV7-9; J gene: TRBJ1-4; CDR3 protein: CASSRSQGKEKLFF; CDR3 DNA: TGTGCCAGCAGCCGTTCACAGGGGAAGGAAAAACTGTTTTTT
clone size: NA; D gene: NA; V gene: TRBV12-3/TRBV12-4; J gene: TRBJ1-1; CDR3 protein: CASRVKDNTEAFF; CDR3 DNA: TGTGCCAGCCGCGTCAAGGATAACACTGAAGCTTTCTTT
clone size: NA; D gene: NA; V gene: TRBV28; J gene: TRBJ1-5; CDR3 protein: CASTPGREPYQPQHF; CDR3 DNA: TGTGCCAGCACCCCCGGCAGGGAGCCATATCAGCCCCAGCATTTT
clone size: NA; D gene: TRBD1; V gene: TRBV19; J gene: TRBJ1-2; CDR3 protein: CASQSRDRGGVGYGYTF; CDR3 DNA: TGTGCCAGTCAATCCCGGGACAGGGGAGGTGTTGGCTATGGCTACACCTTC
clone size: few; D gene: TRBD2; V gene: TRBV6-4; J gene: TRBJ2-3; CDR3 protein: CASSPTSGGSTDTQYF; CDR3 DNA: TGTGCCAGCAGTCCTACTAGCGGGGGGTCCACAGATACGCAGTATTTT
clone size: NA; D gene: NA; V gene: TRBV5-1; J gene: TRBJ1-5; CDR3 protein: CASSLGDRQPQHF; CDR3 DNA: TGCGCCAGCAGCTTGGGGGATCGGCAGCCCCAGCATTTT
clone size: NA; D gene: NA; V gene: TRBV27; J gene: TRBJ2-3; CDR3 protein: CASRQEGADTQYF; CDR3 DNA: TGTGCCAGCAGGCAAGAAGGTGCAGATACGCAGTATTTT
clone size: NA; D gene: NA; V gene: TRBV27; J gene: TRBJ1-6; CDR3 protein: CASSPQDSPLHF; CDR3 DNA: TGTGCCAGCAGTCCCCAGGATTCACCCCTCCACTTT
clone size: NA; D gene: TRBD2; V gene: TRBV6-5; J gene: TRBJ2-7; CDR3 protein: CASSYSRGGGPREQYF; CDR3 DNA: TGTGCCAGCAGTTACTCGAGGGGCGGGGGGCCTCGGGAGCAGTACTTC
clone size: once; D gene: TRBD1; V gene: TRBV19; J gene: TRBJ1-4; CDR3 protein: CASSRRDRGFRGNEKLFF; CDR3 DNA: TGTGCCAGTAGTCGGCGGGACAGGGGGTTTCGGGGAAATGAAAAACTGTTTTTT
clone size: NA; D gene: TRBD2; V gene: TRBV12-5; J gene: TRBJ2-1; CDR3 protein: CASGSAGAFNEQFF; CDR3 DNA: TGTGCTAGTGGTTCAGCGGGAGCTTTCAATGAGCAGTTCTTC
clone size: NA; D gene: NA; V gene: TRBV3-1/TRBV3-2; J gene: TRBJ1-3; CDR3 protein: CASSQGRGNTIYF; CDR3 DNA: TGTGCCAGCAGCCAAGGGAGGGGAAACACCATATATTTT
clone size: NA; D gene: NA; V gene: TRBV30; J gene: TRBJ2-7; CDR3 protein: CAWSGTYEQYF; CDR3 DNA: TGTGCCTGGAGCGGAACCTACGAGCAGTACTTC
clone size: NA; D gene: NA; V gene: TRBV3-1/TRBV3-2; J gene: TRBJ1-5; CDR3 protein: CASSQGAALNQPQHF; CDR3 DNA: TGTGCCAGCAGCCAAGGGGCGGCCCTCAATCAGCCCCAGCATTTT
clone size: NA; D gene: TRBD2; V gene: TRBV28; J gene: TRBJ2-4; CDR3 protein: CASTTGREHIQYF; CDR3 DNA: TGTGCCAGTACCACGGGGCGGGAGCACATTCAGTACTTC
clone size: NA; D gene: NA; V gene: TRBV2; J gene: TRBJ1-1; CDR3 protein: CASSGSGTVNTEAFF; CDR3 DNA: TGTGCCAGCAGCGGAAGCGGGACGGTGAACACTGAAGCTTTCTTT
clone size: once; D gene: TRBD1; V gene: TRBV27; J gene: TRBJ1-2; CDR3 protein: CASSIKTGAYGYTF; CDR3 DNA: TGTGCCAGCAGTATAAAAACAGGGGCCTATGGCTACACCTTC
clone size: NA; D gene: NA; V gene: TRBV2; J gene: TRBJ1-2; CDR3 protein: CASSVNREGYTF; CDR3 DNA: TGTGCCAGCAGTGTAAATCGGGAAGGCTACACCTTC
clone size: NA; D gene: NA; V gene: TRBV20-1; J gene: TRBJ1-2; CDR3 protein: CSARRGGGYTF; CDR3 DNA: TGCAGTGCTAGACGGGGCGGTGGCTACACCTTC
clone size: NA; D gene: NA; V gene: TRBV28; J gene: TRBJ2-7; CDR3 protein: CASSLRSGQYEQYF; CDR3 DNA: TGTGCCAGCAGTTTACGGTCAGGGCAATACGAGCAGTACTTC